This record concerns one T cell receptor beta chain sequence. Antigen specificity is unknown. The use of a sample-barcoded 5' primer and a J-beta primer mix characterized a second PCR of about 7 to 12 cycles. Tags on each cDNA molecule came from a template-switch adaptor with 12 random nucleotides. Via MiXCR, TCRdb re-called the 5' RACE reads, giving one row per CDR3 protein. The data show about 640,000 distinct CDR3 sequences, approximately 50% seen once. The data belong to a study of blood T cells in healthy people across ages. Points from the study as a whole: One million T cells yielded diversity estimates that were considered underestimates. Strong correlation linked observed beta diversity and percent naive T cells. A roughly linear age-dependent decrease characterized TCR beta diversity per million T cells.

Sequenced: blood. This TCR was sampled from a man aged 60-69 years in good health.

As DNA, the CDR3 is TGTGCCAGCAGTGCCCATGGAGGACAAAACACCGGGGAGCTGTTTTTT. Protein product: CASSAHGGQNTGELFF. The genes are TRBV12-3 or TRBV12-4 and TRBJ2-2; D tentatively reads TRBD1 or TRBD2 (5 bases each). V lost 5 bases to trimming and J lost 2 bases, with 15 bases between them. The CDR3 is 16 residues long.